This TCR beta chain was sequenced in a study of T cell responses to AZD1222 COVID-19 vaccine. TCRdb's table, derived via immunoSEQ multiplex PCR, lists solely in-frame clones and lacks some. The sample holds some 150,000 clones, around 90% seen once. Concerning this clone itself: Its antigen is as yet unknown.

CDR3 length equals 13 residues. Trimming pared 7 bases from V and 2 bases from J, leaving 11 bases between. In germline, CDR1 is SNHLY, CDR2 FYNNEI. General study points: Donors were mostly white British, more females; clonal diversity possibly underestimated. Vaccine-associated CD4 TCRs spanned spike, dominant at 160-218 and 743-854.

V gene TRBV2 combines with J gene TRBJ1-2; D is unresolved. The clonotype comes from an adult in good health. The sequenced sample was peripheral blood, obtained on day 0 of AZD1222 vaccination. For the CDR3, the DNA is TGTGCCAGCACCCGCGGGAGGAACTATGGCTACACCTTC. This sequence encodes CASTRGRNYGYTF.